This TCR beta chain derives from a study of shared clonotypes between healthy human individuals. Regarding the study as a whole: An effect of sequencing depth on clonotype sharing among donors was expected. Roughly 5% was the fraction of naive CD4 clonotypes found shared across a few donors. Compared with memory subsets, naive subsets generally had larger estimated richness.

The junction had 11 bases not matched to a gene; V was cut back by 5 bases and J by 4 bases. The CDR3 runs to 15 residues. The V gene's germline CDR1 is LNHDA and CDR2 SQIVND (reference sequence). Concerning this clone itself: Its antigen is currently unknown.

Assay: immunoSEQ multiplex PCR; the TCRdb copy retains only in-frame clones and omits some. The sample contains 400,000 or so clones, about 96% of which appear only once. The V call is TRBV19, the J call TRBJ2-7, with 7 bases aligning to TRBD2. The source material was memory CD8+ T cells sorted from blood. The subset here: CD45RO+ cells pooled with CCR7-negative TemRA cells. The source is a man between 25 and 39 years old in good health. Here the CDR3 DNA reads TGTGCCAGTAGTCTTTGGGAGGGGAGCATGTACGAGCAGTACTTC. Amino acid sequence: CASSLWEGSMYEQYF.